This TCR beta chain was sequenced during a study of post-analysis software for immune sequencing data (dated by TCRdb to about 2015). For the study in its entirety: Recorded disease courses included relapsing-remitting, secondary progressive and progressive-relapsing multiple sclerosis, with some patients lacking subtype annotation. The patient repertoires were set against eleven to twelve previously published healthy control repertoires from donors whose ages ranged from roughly 6 to 26 years. A subset of samples was prepared in parallel using single-end sample barcoding, then pooled and co-amplified after Illumina adapter ligation. Study-wide conclusions, independent of this receptor: The multiple sclerosis patient group was slightly younger than the control group. Normalized Chao1 diversity was significantly lower in multiple sclerosis patients than controls, suggesting substantial peripheral T-cell clonal expansion. When samples were clustered directly using the F measure, samples prepared in the same batch co-clustered strongly, which prompted a batch-effect correction. Patients showed significantly higher frequencies than controls for five TRBV segments, among them TRBV5-6, TRBV5-1 and TRBV20-1.

V loses 1 base, J loses 2 bases, and the germline ends lie 8 bases apart. The germline V gene (reference sequence) yields LGHDT for CDR1 and YNNKEL for CDR2. From the cysteine through the phenylalanine, the CDR3 covers 14 amino acids. Left in the record is the CDR3 DNA by itself, 42 bases read in frame from the first base. To demonstrate the VDJtools post-analysis software, the study profiled TCR beta repertoires from the peripheral blood of 13 young patients with multiple sclerosis. Multiple sclerosis patients were children and adolescents aged roughly 6 to 17 years. The library came from PCR. TCRdb names Illumina HiSeq 2500 as the instrument used. To reduce PCR and sequencing biases, unique molecular identifiers were built into the TCR beta cDNA libraries. Per 1 to 10 million input T cells, approximately 500,000 cDNA molecules were obtained, such that each molecule approximated one T cell. Patient libraries were prepared and sequenced with the same protocol used for the earlier healthy control dataset. Samples belonging to the same batch were prepared together, multiplexed and sequenced on a shared HiSeq lane. The source study handled its data this way. MIGEC was used to process the raw barcoded reads, and molecular identifier groups with only a single read were discarded before consensus assembly and CDR3 extraction. VDJtools was used for post-analysis of the clonotype tables, with diversity normalized by down-sampling every dataset to the smallest sample size. In repertoire overlap clustering, CDR3 amino acid sequences, but not nucleotide sequences, were matched to correct batch-related cross-sample contamination. Through fastp at Q25 and MiXCR, TCRdb rebuilt clones from the public reads, retaining in-frame beta chains. Entries that share a CDR3 protein sequence are merged under the most common genes and DNA. TCRdb, not the original authors, processed these V and J calls. The sample profile shows approximately 570,000 distinct CDR3 sequences; 44% of them were found once. About 1.5% of the sample goes to the ten largest clones.

Details on this clonotype: The antigen this receptor binds is unknown. No much larger clone is present one base from it, and per-base qualities are unavailable.

Sequencing was done on a sample of blood. This clonotype was obtained from a girl between 10 and 17 years old with multiple sclerosis. This chain is built from TRBV3-1 and TRBJ1-2; the D gene cannot be resolved reliably. CDR3 loop: CASSQARLNYGYTF. The nucleotide sequence reads TGTGCCAGCAGCCAAGCTAGGCTGAACTATGGCTACACCTTC.